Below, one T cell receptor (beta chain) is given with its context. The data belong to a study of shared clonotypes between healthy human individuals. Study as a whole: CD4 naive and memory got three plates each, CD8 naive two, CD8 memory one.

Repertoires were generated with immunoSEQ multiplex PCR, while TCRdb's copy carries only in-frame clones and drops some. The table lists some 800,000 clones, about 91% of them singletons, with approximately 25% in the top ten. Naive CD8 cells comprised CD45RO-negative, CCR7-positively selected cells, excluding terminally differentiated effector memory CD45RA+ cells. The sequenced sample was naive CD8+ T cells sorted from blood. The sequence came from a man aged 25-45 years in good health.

This CDR3 reads CASSDNVYTGELFF. CDR3 nucleotides: TGTGCCAGCAGTGATAATGTCTATACCGGGGAGCTGTTTTTT. The V and J genes are TRBV6-4 and TRBJ2-2; D not certain. This CDR3 region has 14 residues. The V end was cut by 3 bases, the J end by 5 bases, with 10 bases between. CDR1 is MRHNA and CDR2 is SNTAGT in the germline V gene.